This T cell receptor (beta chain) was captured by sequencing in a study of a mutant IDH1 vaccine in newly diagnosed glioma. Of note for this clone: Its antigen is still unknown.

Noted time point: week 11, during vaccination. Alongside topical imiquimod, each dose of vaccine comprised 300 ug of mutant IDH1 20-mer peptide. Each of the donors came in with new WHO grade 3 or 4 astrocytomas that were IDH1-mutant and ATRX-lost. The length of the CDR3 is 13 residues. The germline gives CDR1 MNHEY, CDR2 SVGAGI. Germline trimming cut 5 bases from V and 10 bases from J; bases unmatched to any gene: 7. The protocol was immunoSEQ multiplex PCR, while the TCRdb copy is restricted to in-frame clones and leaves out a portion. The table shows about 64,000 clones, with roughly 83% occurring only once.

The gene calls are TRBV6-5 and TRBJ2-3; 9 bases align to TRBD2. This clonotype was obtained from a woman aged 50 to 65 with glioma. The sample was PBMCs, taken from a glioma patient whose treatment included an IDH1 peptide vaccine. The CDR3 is CASSPLAGAPQYF. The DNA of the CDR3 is TGTGCCAGCAGTCCTTTAGCGGGGGCCCCGCAGTATTTT.